These T cell receptor beta chains were read from a single sample in a study of T cell responses to AZD1222 COVID-19 vaccine. Some clones are missing from TCRdb's copy, which holds only in-frame ones; the method was immunoSEQ multiplex PCR. Among roughly 120,000 clones, around 90% were seen once, and the ten largest hold about 3.3%. The source material was peripheral blood, sampled on day 0 of AZD1222 vaccination. Every receptor here comes from an adult in good health. CDR3s include the opening cysteine and the closing phenylalanine or tryptophan. The D gene is left open where the match is weak. Some rows mark clone size as missing; the rest say once, few, many or name a class of expanded clone.

CDR3 length,D gene,J gene,V gene,clone size,CDR3 DNA,CDR3 protein
13,TRBD1,TRBJ2-3,TRBV29-1,NA,TGCAGCGTTCGTCAGGGGGCCGCAGATACGCAGTATTTT,CSVRQGAADTQYF
17,NA,TRBJ2-1,TRBV25-1,NA,TGTGCCAGCAGTGAATATGGGGGGGGCCCAGTTTACAATGAGCAGTTCTTC,CASSEYGGGPVYNEQFF
13,TRBD1,TRBJ1-5,TRBV6-2/TRBV6-3,NA,TGTGCCAGCAGTTGGGACAGGGATCAGCCCCAGCATTTT,CASSWDRDQPQHF
14,NA,TRBJ1-5,TRBV28,once,TGTGCCAGCAGTCCGCAGGGCCCCACTCAGCCCCAGCATTTT,CASSPQGPTQPQHF
15,NA,TRBJ1-2,TRBV18,NA,TGTGCCAGCTCACCAGAGACAGGTTCAAACGGAGGCTACACCTTC,CASSPETGSNGGYTF
14,NA,TRBJ1-6,TRBV4-3,NA,TGCGCCAGCAGCCAAGATAAGGGCGAATCACCCCTCCACTTT,CASSQDKGESPLHF
15,TRBD1,TRBJ1-2,TRBV4-1,once,TGCGCCAGCAGCCAAGGGGACAGGTCTAACTATGGCTACACCTTC,CASSQGDRSNYGYTF
14,TRBD2,TRBJ2-7,TRBV2,NA,TGTGCCAGCAGGGGCGGGAGGAGCTCCTACGAGCAGTACTTC,CASRGGRSSYEQYF
14,NA,TRBJ1-1,TRBV7-8,NA,TGTGCCAGCAGCTTAGATGTCCCGAACACTGAAGCTTTCTTT,CASSLDVPNTEAFF
14,TRBD1,TRBJ1-2,TRBV19,few,TGTGCCAGTAGTACGGGACAGACGATTGAGGGCTACACCTTC,CASSTGQTIEGYTF
15,NA,TRBJ1-6,TRBV4-3,NA,TGCGCCAGCAGCCGTACGGGACAATATAATTCACCCCTCCACTTT,CASSRTGQYNSPLHF
12,NA,TRBJ1-2,TRBV28,NA,TGTGCCAGCAGTTTGGGGACCTATGGCTACACCTTC,CASSLGTYGYTF
12,NA,TRBJ1-2,TRBV29-1,few,TGCAGCGTCCTAACCCCCCATAATGGCTACACCTTC,CSVLTPHNGYTF
15,NA,TRBJ2-2,TRBV3-1/TRBV3-2,few,TGTGCCAGCAGCCAGGGGGCTGGGTACACCGGGGAGCTGTTTTTT,CASSQGAGYTGELFF
15,NA,TRBJ2-1,TRBV7-9,once,TGTGCCAGCAGCTTAGTGCGGCAGGAGGGCGATGAGCAGTTCTTC,CASSLVRQEGDEQFF